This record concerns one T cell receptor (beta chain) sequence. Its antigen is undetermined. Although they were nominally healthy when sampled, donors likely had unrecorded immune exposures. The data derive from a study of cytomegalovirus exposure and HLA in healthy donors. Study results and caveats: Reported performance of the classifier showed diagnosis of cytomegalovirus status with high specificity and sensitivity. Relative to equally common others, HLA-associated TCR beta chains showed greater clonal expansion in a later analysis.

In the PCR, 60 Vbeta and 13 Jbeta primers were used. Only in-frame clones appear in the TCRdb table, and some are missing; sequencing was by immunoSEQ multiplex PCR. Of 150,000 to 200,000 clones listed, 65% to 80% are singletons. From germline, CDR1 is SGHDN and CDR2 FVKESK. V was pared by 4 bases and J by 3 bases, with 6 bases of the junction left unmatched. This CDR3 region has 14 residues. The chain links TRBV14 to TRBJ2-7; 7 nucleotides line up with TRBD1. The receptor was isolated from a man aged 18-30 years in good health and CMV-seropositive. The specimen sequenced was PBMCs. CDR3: CASSPRDRHYEQYV. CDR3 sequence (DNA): TGTGCCAGCAGCCCACGGGACAGACACTACGAGCAGTACGTC.